The present T cell receptor beta chain was sequenced within a study of vaccination and CD4 T cells after COVID-19. For the study at large: The convalescent group had six males, four females, seven Caucasians, two Asians, one multiracial. The cells were exposed to overlapping spike peptides originating from SARS-CoV-2, HCoV-NL63, HCoV-OC43 and HCoV-229E for stimulation.

Per germline, CDR1 DFQATT and CDR2 SNEGSKA (reference sequence). This CDR3 comprises 13 residues. V was pared by 5 bases and J by 6 bases, with 11 bases between. Treatment here: approximately 11-day PBMC culture with coronavirus spike peptide pools or control peptides (ViraFEST assay). The table lists this clonotype with a few counts. Its target is not known. The Oncomine TCR Beta short-read assay sequenced DNA from cultured CD4+ T cells. TCRdb itself ran the PCR reads through MiXCR, one entry per CDR3 protein. The sample shows just under 20,000 distinct CDR3 sequences, 40% to 45% of them seen only once.

Material: CD4+ T cells from blood, cultured in vitro, obtained before SARS-CoV-2 vaccination. This clonotype was obtained from a human donor who received a COVID-19 vaccine. The genes are TRBV20-1 and TRBJ1-6, with no clear D. CDR3 region: CSARSGINSPLHF. The CDR3 bases are TGCAGTGCTCGGTCAGGAATTAATTCACCCCTCCACTTT.